The present entry profiles one T cell receptor (beta chain) with its context. The protocol was immunoSEQ multiplex PCR, while the TCRdb copy is restricted to in-frame clones and leaves out a portion. The data contain 50,000 to 65,000 clones, around 86% of them singletons. The record originates from a study of blood T cell repertoires in COVID-19. Between the trimmed V and J ends, which lost 3 bases and 6 bases, there was a span of 8 bases. The germline V gene has CDR1 SEHNR and CDR2 FQNEAQ (reference sequence). CDR3 size: 12 residues. The clonotype comes from a man aged 35 to 55 with acute or convalescent COVID-19. Input material: peripheral blood. The V gene is TRBV7-9, the J gene TRBJ1-2; TRBD1 might be the D (5 bases). The CDR3 nucleotides are TGTGCCAGCAGCTTGGGGCAAAATGGCTACACCTTC. Amino acids: CASSLGQNGYTF.